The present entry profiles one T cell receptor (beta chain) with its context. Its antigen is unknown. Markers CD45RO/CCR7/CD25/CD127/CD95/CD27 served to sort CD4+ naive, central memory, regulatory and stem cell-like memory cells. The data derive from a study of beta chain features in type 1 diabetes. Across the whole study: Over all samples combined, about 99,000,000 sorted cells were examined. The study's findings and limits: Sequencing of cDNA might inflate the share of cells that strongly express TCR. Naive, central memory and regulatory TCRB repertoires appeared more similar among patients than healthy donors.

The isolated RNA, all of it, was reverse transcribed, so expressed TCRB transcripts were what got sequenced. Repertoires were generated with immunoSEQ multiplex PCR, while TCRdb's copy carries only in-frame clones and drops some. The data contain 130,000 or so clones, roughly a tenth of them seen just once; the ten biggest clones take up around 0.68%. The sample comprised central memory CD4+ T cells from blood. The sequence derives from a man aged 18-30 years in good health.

CDR3 sequence (DNA): TGTGCCAGCAGCCGACAGGTCAATCAGCCCCAGCATTTT. It yields the protein CASSRQVNQPQHF. The rearrangement links TRBV2 to TRBJ1-5, with TRBD1 as a possible D gene (6 bases). The germline V gene has CDR1 SNHLY and CDR2 FYNNEI. The CDR3 runs 13 residues. V was pared by 6 bases and J by 3 bases, with 9 bases between. Full variable domain (rest looked up from reference TRBV2 and TRBJ1-5): EPEVTQTPSHQVTQMGQEVILRCVPISNHLYFYWYRQILGQKVEFLVSFYNNEISEKSEIFDDQFSVERPDGSNFTLKIRSTKLEDSAMYFCASSRQVNQPQHFGDGTRLSIL.